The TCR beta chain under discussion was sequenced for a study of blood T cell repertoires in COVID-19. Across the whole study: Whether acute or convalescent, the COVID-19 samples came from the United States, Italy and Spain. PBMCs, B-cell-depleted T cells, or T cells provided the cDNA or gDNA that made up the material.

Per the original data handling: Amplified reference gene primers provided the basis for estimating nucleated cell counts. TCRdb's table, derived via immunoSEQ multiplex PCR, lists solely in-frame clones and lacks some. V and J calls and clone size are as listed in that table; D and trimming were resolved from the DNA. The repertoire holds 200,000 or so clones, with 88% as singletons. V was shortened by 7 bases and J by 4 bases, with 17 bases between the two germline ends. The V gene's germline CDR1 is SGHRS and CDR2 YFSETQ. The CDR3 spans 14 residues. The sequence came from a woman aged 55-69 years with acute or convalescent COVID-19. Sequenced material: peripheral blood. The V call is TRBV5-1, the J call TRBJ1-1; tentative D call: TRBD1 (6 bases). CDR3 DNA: TGCGCCAGCTCACAACAGGGTGGAAGCACTGAAGCTTTCTTT. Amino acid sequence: CASSQQGGSTEAFF.